Included here is one T cell receptor beta chain sequence, with context. Starting from approximately 500 ng of total RNA, TCR beta cDNA was produced with a primer in the constant region. Construction of TCR beta libraries relied on three successive nested multiplex PCR rounds employing slightly modified ARM-PCR. PCR rounds one and two used TRBV1-TRBV30 forward primers with a C-beta reverse primer for roughly 9 cycles each. TCRdb passed the multiplex PCR reads through MiXCR, listing each CDR3 protein once. The profile covers some 95,000 distinct CDR3 sequences, with approximately 72% appearing a single time and about 27% taken by the ten largest. The CDR3 loop spans 14 amino acids. Germline trimming cut 6 bases from V and 7 bases from J; bases unmatched to any gene: 8. Germline CDR1 MDHEN, CDR2 SYDVKM. Co-extraction of both nucleic acids (RNA and DNA) used roughly 19-33 mg of unsorted bulk tissue. The sample originates from a study of tumor-infiltrating lymphocytes in primary liver carcinoma.

What was sequenced was tumor-adjacent normal liver tissue. J is TRBJ1-2 and V is TRBV28; 10 bases line up with TRBD1. The clonotype comes from a man aged 40-50 years with primary liver carcinoma and hepatitis B virus infection. The CDR3 DNA reads as TGTGCCAGCAGGAGCCCGGGACAGGGGAGTGGCTACACCTTC. Protein product: CASRSPGQGSGYTF.